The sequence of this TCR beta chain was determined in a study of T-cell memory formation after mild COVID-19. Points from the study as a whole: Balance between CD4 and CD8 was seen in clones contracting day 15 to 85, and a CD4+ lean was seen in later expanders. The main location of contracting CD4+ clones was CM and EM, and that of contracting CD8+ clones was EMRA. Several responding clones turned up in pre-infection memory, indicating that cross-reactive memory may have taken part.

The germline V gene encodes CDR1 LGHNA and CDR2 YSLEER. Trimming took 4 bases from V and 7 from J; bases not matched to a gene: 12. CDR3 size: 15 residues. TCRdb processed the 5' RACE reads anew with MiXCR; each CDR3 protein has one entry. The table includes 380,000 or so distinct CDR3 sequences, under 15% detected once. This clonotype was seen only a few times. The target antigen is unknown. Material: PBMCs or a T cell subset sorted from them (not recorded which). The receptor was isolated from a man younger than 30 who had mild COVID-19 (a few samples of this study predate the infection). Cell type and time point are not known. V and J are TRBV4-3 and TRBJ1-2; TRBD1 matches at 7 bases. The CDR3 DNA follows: TGCGCCAGCAGCCGGGGACAGACTGAATTCCGTGGCTACACCTTC. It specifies CASSRGQTEFRGYTF.